The 28 T cell receptor beta chains reported below all come from one sample, sequenced in a study of long-term antiretroviral therapy in people with HIV. Version v3.0 of the immunoSEQ assay was performed at survey level. Clones were sequenced by immunoSEQ multiplex PCR, and TCRdb holds only the in-frame ones, with some missing. This table has under 50,000 clones, 86% appearing once. The sequences come from unsorted PBMCs, collected 0.1 years before starting antiretroviral therapy. These receptors were obtained from a woman aged 50 to 60 with HIV.

The rearrangement joins TRBV4-3 to TRBJ2-2; 13 bases map to TRBD2. Germline V lookup: CDR1 LGHNA, CDR2 YSLEER. V trimming: 3 bases; J trimming: 6 bases; junction bases outside the gene matches: 4. The CDR3 loop spans 16 amino acids. This chain's CDR3 is CASSHTSGGASGELFF. Here the CDR3 DNA reads TGCGCCAGCAGCCATACTAGCGGGGGGGCGTCCGGGGAGCTGTTTTTT.

V usage is TRBV30 and J usage is TRBJ2-1; TRBD1 agrees at 9 bases. Germline assignment: CDR1 GTSNPN and CDR2 SVGIG (reference sequence). After removal of 3 bases from V and 9 bases from J, the junction contained 6 bases not matched to a gene. This CDR3 spans 13 amino acids. CDR3: CAWRGTGKGEQFF. CDR3 sequence (DNA): TGTGCCTGGAGGGGGACAGGGAAGGGTGAGCAGTTCTTC.

This clone has a single count. This chain joins TRBV7-2 and TRBJ1-1, with 8 bases aligning to TRBD1. The ends lost 4 bases at V and 4 bases at J; junction bases unmatched: 8. The CDR3 covers 15 residues. From germline, CDR1 is SGHTA and CDR2 FQGNSA. In nucleotides, the CDR3 is TGTGCCAGCAGCTCCCGCCGGACAGGGAGCACTGAAGCTTTCTTT. Protein sequence: CASSSRRTGSTEAFF.

The genes are TRBV7-9 and TRBJ1-4; unclear D gene. The germline V gene encodes CDR1 SEHNR and CDR2 FQNEAQ (reference sequence). V dropped 1 base and J dropped 7 bases, with 13 bases sitting between them. The CDR3 consists of 15 residues. The CDR3 reads CASSLEIRGGEKLFF. Here the CDR3 DNA reads TGTGCCAGCAGCTTAGAGATTCGGGGAGGTGAAAAACTGTTTTTT.

The chain carries TRBV30 and TRBJ1-4, with D perhaps matching TRBD1 (5 bases). The CDR3 has 14 amino acids. The germline V and J ends were trimmed by 4 bases and 8 bases, with 17 bases remaining between them. Germline values: CDR1 GTSNPN, CDR2 SVGIG (reference sequence). This CDR3 is CAWIPRSRGEKLFF. DNA of the CDR3: TGTGCCTGGATACCCAGGTCCCGGGGGGAAAAACTGTTTTTT.

The V call is TRBV11-2, the J call TRBJ2-3, with TRBD2 identical over 10 bases. This CDR3 is 16 amino acids long. The germline CDR1 and CDR2 sequences are SGHAT and FQNNGV. The V gene end was trimmed by 0 bases and the J gene end by 6 bases; junction bases not matched to a gene: 6. This CDR3 reads CASSLDRGTSVDTQYF. Here the CDR3 DNA reads TGTGCCAGCAGCTTAGATCGGGGGACTAGCGTTGATACGCAGTATTTT.

This clone has a handful of counts. The rearrangement links TRBV6-6 to TRBJ2-3; possible D gene TRBD1, 5 bases. CDR1 MNHNY and CDR2 SVGAGI come from the germline V gene (reference sequence). The CDR3 covers 16 residues. V dropped 6 bases and J dropped 0 bases, with 16 bases sitting between them. The CDR3 DNA follows: TGTGCCAGCAGCCCCCGACAGATAGCTAGCACAGATACGCAGTATTTT. It specifies CASSPRQIASTDTQYF.

This clone was picked up a small number of times. This rearrangement joins TRBV7-8 to TRBJ1-1; perhaps TRBD1 as D (6 bases). Germline V lookup: CDR1 SGHVS, CDR2 FQNEAQ. Trimming shortened V by 10 bases and J by 1 base, and 16 bases separated the two germline ends. This CDR3 contains 14 residues. CDR3 bases: TGTGCCACAAACAGGGCTTTGACGAACACTGAAGCTTTCTTT. It specifies CATNRALTNTEAFF. Full variable domain (outside the CDR3, taken from reference TRBV7-8 and TRBJ1-1): GAGVSQSPRYKVAKRGQDVALRCDPISGHVSLFWYQQALGQGPEFLTYFQNEAQLDKSGLPSDRFFAERPEGSVSTLKIQRTQQEDSAVYLCATNRALTNTEAFFGQGTRLTVV.

The CDR3 region has the DNA TGTGCCAGCAGCGCAGGGAGGAGCTCCTACGAGCAGTACTTC. It is translated as CASSAGRSSYEQYF. The chain has TRBV5-4 and TRBJ2-7; the D gene is possibly TRBD2 (6 bases). The ends were cut back, 4 bases at V and 0 bases at J, with 11 bases in the middle. The germline V gene encodes CDR1 SGHNT and CDR2 YYREEE (reference sequence). This CDR3 has 14 amino acids. Combining the CDR3 with reference TRBV5-4 and TRBJ2-7 gives the whole variable domain ETGVTQSPTHLIKTRGQQVTLRCSSQSGHNTVSWYQQALGQGPQFIFQYYREEENGRGNFPPRFSGLQFPNYSSELNVNALELDDSALYLCASSAGRSSYEQYFGPGTRLTVT.

This sequence joins TRBV7-2 and TRBJ2-7; 15 bases are shared with TRBD2. V gave up 5 bases and J gave up 5 bases; unmatched junction bases: 7. This CDR3 is 16 amino acids long. Germline assignment: CDR1 SGHTA and CDR2 FQGNSA. The CDR3 sequence: CASSVGTSGGYDEQYF. The CDR3 coding sequence is TGTGCCAGCAGCGTCGGGACTAGCGGGGGGTATGACGAGCAGTACTTC.

This clone has a handful of counts. The chain is built from TRBV19 and TRBJ1-1; no clear D. V dropped 1 base and J dropped 4 bases, with 7 bases sitting between them. Germline V gives CDR1 LNHDA, CDR2 SQIVND (reference sequence). This CDR3 comprises 13 residues. DNA for the CDR3: TGTGCCAGTAGTATAGGGGATGTCACTGAAGCTTTCTTT. Translated, it gives CASSIGDVTEAFF.

The V call is TRBV2, the J call TRBJ1-3; D unresolved. V lost 3 bases and J lost 0, with 12 bases in between. The CDR3 is made up of 16 amino acids. CDR1 and CDR2 from the germline V gene are SNHLY and FYNNEI. Here the CDR3 DNA reads TGTGCCAGCAGTGATGTGTGGCGCCTCTCTGGAAACACCATATATTTT. It is translated as CASSDVWRLSGNTIYF.

The chain combines TRBV30 with TRBJ1-4; 7 bases align to TRBD1. Unmatched junction bases numbered 6, after V lost 2 bases and J lost 0 bases. The CDR3 runs 16 residues. The germline CDR1 and CDR2 sequences are GTSNPN and SVGIG (reference sequence). CDR3 region: CAWSRGGTATNEKLFF. The CDR3 bases are TGTGCCTGGAGTAGGGGGGGGACAGCAACTAATGAAAAACTGTTTTTT.

The CDR3 nucleotides read TGTGCCAGCAGCTTAGGGGTCGGGGACTACGAGCAGTACTTC. Its translation is CASSLGVGDYEQYF. The rearrangement links TRBV7-2 to TRBJ2-7; tentative D call: TRBD2 (5 bases). Germline V lookup: CDR1 SGHTA, CDR2 FQGNSA. The CDR3 consists of 14 residues. Trimming left V 1 base short and J 3 bases short, with 10 bases between.

V usage is TRBV29-1 and J usage is TRBJ1-1; the D gene is possibly TRBD1 (5 bases). Germline CDR1 reads SQVTM; CDR2 reads ANQGSEA. CDR3 length: 16 residues. V gave up 4 bases and J gave up 0 bases, with 18 bases separating them. CDR3 region: CSVVVTGGELNTEAFF. CDR3 nucleotides: TGCAGCGTTGTCGTTACGGGGGGTGAACTGAACACTGAAGCTTTCTTT.

The chain links TRBV5-1 to TRBJ2-5; D call uncertain. V lost 0 bases, J lost 1 base, and 10 bases lay in between. Germline loops: CDR1 SGHRS, CDR2 YFSETQ. CDR3 size: 15 residues. The CDR3: CASSLGGSLQETQYF. The CDR3 DNA is TGCGCCAGCAGCTTGGGGGGTAGCCTCCAAGAGACCCAGTACTTC.

This chain connects TRBV6-6 to TRBJ1-5; weak D call: TRBD1 (6 bases). The CDR3 totals 16 residues. Trimming pared 2 bases from V and 4 bases from J, leaving 15 bases between. Per the germline V gene, CDR1 is MNHNY and CDR2 is SVGAGI (reference sequence). This chain's CDR3 is CASSYHLLQGNQPQHF. In nucleotides, the CDR3 is TGTGCCAGCAGTTACCATCTCCTACAGGGAAATCAGCCCCAGCATTTT.

The DNA of the CDR3 is TGTGCCAGCAGCTTAGCGCGGGGGGGCGGCACAGATACGCAGTATTTT. Its translation is CASSLARGGGTDTQYF. This chain links TRBV7-9 with TRBJ2-3; 9 nucleotides line up with TRBD2. The germline V gene has CDR1 SEHNR and CDR2 FQNEAQ (reference sequence). The CDR3 has 16 residues. V dropped 0 bases and J dropped 1; count of bases not matched to a gene: 2.

J is TRBJ1-4 and V is TRBV2; D is perhaps TRBD1 (5 bases). Germline values: CDR1 SNHLY, CDR2 FYNNEI. This CDR3 has 13 residues. Trimming pared 3 bases from V and 10 bases from J, leaving 12 bases between. This CDR3 is CASSEGPRGKLFF. In DNA, the CDR3 is TGTGCCAGCAGTGAGGGGCCTCGGGGAAAACTGTTTTTT.

CDR3 amino acids: CASSQVVSNGYTF. CDR3 in DNA: TGTGCCAGCAGCCAAGTCGTTAGTAATGGCTACACCTTC. The gene calls are TRBV5-4 and TRBJ1-2, with unresolved D. V lost 4 bases, J lost 6 bases, and 13 bases lay in between. Germline CDR1 and CDR2: SGHNT and YYREEE (reference sequence). This CDR3 region has 13 residues. Filled out from reference TRBV5-4 and TRBJ1-2, the complete variable domain reads ETGVTQSPTHLIKTRGQQVTLRCSSQSGHNTVSWYQQALGQGPQFIFQYYREEENGRGNFPPRFSGLQFPNYSSELNVNALELDDSALYLCASSQVVSNGYTFGSGTRLTVV.

The chain links TRBV9 to TRBJ2-5; 7 bases fit TRBD2. V trimming: 1 base; J trimming: 5 bases; junction bases outside the gene matches: 8. Germline V gene lookup returns CDR1 SGDLS and CDR2 YYNGEE. The CDR3 spans 15 residues. DNA of the CDR3: TGTGCCAGCAGCGTAAATAGCGGGCCTTCCGAGACCCAGTACTTC. It yields the protein CASSVNSGPSETQYF.

This clone was detected only a few times. The chain recombines TRBV4-1 with TRBJ1-2, with unresolved D. Germline CDR1 MGHRA, CDR2 YSYEKL. This CDR3 comprises 14 residues. The V and J ends lost 4 bases and 5 bases respectively, with 14 bases between them. In DNA form, the CDR3 reads TGCGCCAGCAGCCGAACCTCAGGTGGTTATGGCTACACCTTC. Translated: CASSRTSGGYGYTF.

This clone was observed once. The rearrangement joins TRBV9 to TRBJ1-4; TRBD1 matches at 7 bases. Germline V CDR1 and CDR2: SGDLS, YYNGEE. The CDR3 length is 16 residues. Germline trimming cut 3 bases from V and 2 bases from J; bases unmatched to any gene: 7. The DNA for the CDR3 is TGTGCCAGCAGCGCAGGGGGTCGGGCCACTAATGAAAAACTGTTTTTT. This translates into CASSAGGRATNEKLFF.

This chain joins TRBV2 and TRBJ1-2; D not resolved. V was shortened by 5 bases and J by 3 bases, with 7 bases between the two germline ends. Germline V gene data show CDR1 as SNHLY and CDR2 as FYNNEI. This CDR3 is 12 amino acids long. The CDR3: CASSNRDYGYTF. CDR3 nucleotide sequence: TGTGCCAGCAGTAACAGAGACTATGGCTACACCTTC. The full variable domain, with the rest looked up from reference TRBV2 and TRBJ1-2, is EPEVTQTPSHQVTQMGQEVILRCVPISNHLYFYWYRQILGQKVEFLVSFYNNEISEKSEIFDDQFSVERPDGSNFTLKIRSTKLEDSAMYFCASSNRDYGYTFGSGTRLTVV.

The chain recombines TRBV15 with TRBJ1-1, with D tentatively TRBD1 (5 bases). The CDR3 extends over 17 amino acids. V lost 0 bases, J lost 1 base, and 15 bases lay in between. Looked up from germline, CDR1 is LNHNV and CDR2 is YYDKDF (reference sequence). The CDR3 protein is CATSRDLGVAGNTEAFF. The CDR3 nucleotides read TGTGCCACCAGCAGAGATCTAGGGGTGGCGGGGAACACTGAAGCTTTCTTT.

CDR3 loop: CASSQVVLPNTGEQYF. Written as DNA, the CDR3 is TGCGCCAGCAGCCAAGTTGTCCTGCCGAATACCGGAGAGCAGTACTTC. This rearrangement joins TRBV4-1 to TRBJ2-7; D remains ambiguous. The CDR3 has 16 residues. Germline V gives CDR1 MGHRA, CDR2 YSYEKL. V lost 1 base and J lost 7, with 20 bases in between.

The chain employs TRBV30 and TRBJ1-1; tentatively, D is TRBD1 (5 bases). Trimming took 0 bases from V and 5 from J, leaving 13 bases between them. The CDR3 consists of 14 residues. Germline loops: CDR1 GTSNPN, CDR2 SVGIG (reference sequence). Here the CDR3 reads CAWSVDQGVTEAFF. For the CDR3, the DNA is TGTGCCTGGAGTGTGGACCAAGGGGTGACTGAAGCTTTCTTT.

The genes are TRBV19 and TRBJ1-4; D possibly corresponds to TRBD1 (5 bases). CDR3 length: 16 residues. V lost 0 bases and J lost 5, with 13 bases in between. Germline assignment: CDR1 LNHDA and CDR2 SQIVND (reference sequence). Here the CDR3 reads CASSIDLGGVNEKLFF. CDR3 coding DNA: TGTGCCAGTAGTATAGATCTCGGAGGGGTCAATGAAAAACTGTTTTTT.